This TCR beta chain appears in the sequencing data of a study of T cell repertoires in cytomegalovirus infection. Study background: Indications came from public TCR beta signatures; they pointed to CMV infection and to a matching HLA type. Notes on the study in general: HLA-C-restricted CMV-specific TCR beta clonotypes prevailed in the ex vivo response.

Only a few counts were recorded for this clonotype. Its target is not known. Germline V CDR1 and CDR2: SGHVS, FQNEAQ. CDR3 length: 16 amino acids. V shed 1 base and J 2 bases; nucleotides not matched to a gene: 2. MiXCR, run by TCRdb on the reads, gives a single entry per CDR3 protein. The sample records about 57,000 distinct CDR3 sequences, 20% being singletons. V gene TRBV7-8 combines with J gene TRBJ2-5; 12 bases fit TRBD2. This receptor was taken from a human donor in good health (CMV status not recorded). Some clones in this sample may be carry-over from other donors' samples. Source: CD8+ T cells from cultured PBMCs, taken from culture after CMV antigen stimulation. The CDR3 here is CASSLELAGGQETQYF. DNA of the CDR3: TGTGCCAGCAGCTTAGAACTAGCGGGGGGACAAGAGACCCAGTACTTC.